The 31 T cell receptor beta chains listed next were all sequenced from one sample in a study of blood T cells in healthy people across ages. PCR was performed a second time for roughly 6 to 12 cycles using a sample-barcoded 5' primer and a J-beta primer mix. TCRdb re-called the 5' RACE reads through MiXCR, storing one row per CDR3 protein. The data contain some 1.1 million distinct CDR3 sequences, 35% to 45% of them seen just once; the ten biggest clones take up around 14%. Sequencing input: blood. Receptors originate from a man younger than 35 in good health.

V gene TRBV20-1 combines with J gene TRBJ2-1, with D maybe TRBD1 (5 bases). Trimming removed 1 base at V and 6 bases at J, with 37 bases between. Germline loops: CDR1 DFQATT, CDR2 SNEGSKA (reference sequence). This CDR3 is built from 22 residues. CDR3 nucleotides: TGCAGTGCTAGAGTCAGGGAATCCTATGAAATGACTCCTACAGTGGTTCTCAATGAGCAGTTCTTC. Amino acid sequence: CSARVRESYEMTPTVVLNEQFF.

This chain uses TRBV20-1 with TRBJ2-5; TRBD2 matches 8 bases. Looked up from germline, CDR1 is DFQATT and CDR2 is SNEGSKA (reference sequence). CDR3 length: 16 amino acids. Trimming removed 2 bases from V and 11 bases from J; junction bases left unmatched: 19. The CDR3 DNA reads as TGCAGTGCTAGACCCCTGGCGGGGGGTTTTGGCAATGAGCAGTACTTC. This codes for CSARPLAGGFGNEQYF.

This chain joins TRBV20-1 and TRBJ2-5; no firm D call. Trimming stripped 5 bases from V and 1 base from J, with 8 bases between. Germline V gene sequence: CDR1 DFQATT, CDR2 SNEGSKA (reference sequence). CDR3 length: 12 amino acids. The CDR3 reads CSAVLLQETQYF. In nucleotides, the CDR3 is TGCAGTGCTGTCCTACTCCAAGAGACCCAGTACTTC.

This clonotype was observed a few times. Here the CDR3 reads CASSQEWTGDFKAGELFF. CDR3 nucleotide sequence: TGCGCCAGCAGCCAAGAGTGGACAGGGGATTTCAAGGCTGGGGAGCTGTTTTTT. This rearrangement joins TRBV4-3 to TRBJ2-2; TRBD1 agrees at 9 bases. The junction had 13 bases not matched to a gene; V was cut back by 0 bases and J by 8 bases. Per germline, CDR1 LGHNA and CDR2 YSLEER. The CDR3 covers 18 residues.

The table lists this clonotype with a few counts. This chain links TRBV4-3 with TRBJ1-4; possibly TRBD1 for D (5 bases). The CDR3 runs to 18 residues. V lost 0 bases and J 0 bases, leaving 14 bases between the germline ends. The germline V gene encodes CDR1 LGHNA and CDR2 YSLEER. The CDR3 region has the DNA TGCGCCAGCAGCCAAGACGCGGGGACGGCCGCAACTAATGAAAAACTGTTTTTT. It translates to CASSQDAGTAATNEKLFF.

As regards this clonotype: A read error is possible here, since a much larger clone lies one base away. The J gene is TRBJ1-6, the V gene TRBV7-2; no reliable D call. The CDR3 extends over 12 amino acids. Germline values: CDR1 SGHTA, CDR2 FQGNSA. V was shortened by 3 bases and J by 6 bases, with 3 bases between the two germline ends. CDR3 amino acids: CASSFSNSPLHF. The CDR3 region has the DNA TGTGCCAGCAGCTTTAGTAATTCACCCCTCCACTTT.

Only a few counts were recorded for this clonotype. The chain links TRBV4-1 to TRBJ1-1; D remains unclear. V lost 2 bases and J 1 base, leaving 8 bases between the germline ends. There are 14 residues in the CDR3. CDR1 is MGHRA and CDR2 is YSYEKL in the germline V gene. Here the CDR3 DNA reads TGCGCCAGCAGCCAACTAACAGCGAACACTGAAGCTTTCTTT. Its translation is CASSQLTANTEAFF.

This clonotype was detected a few times. The chain uses TRBV5-1 and TRBJ1-1, with 9 bases fitting TRBD1. This CDR3 region has 15 residues. With 4 bases clipped from V and 4 bases from J, the junction kept 8 bases outside the gene matches. Germline V gives CDR1 SGHRS, CDR2 YFSETQ. The CDR3 here is CASSRGQGKGTEAFF. The DNA for the CDR3 is TGCGCCAGCAGCCGAGGACAGGGGAAGGGCACTGAAGCTTTCTTT.

The rearrangement joins TRBV12-3 or TRBV12-4 to TRBJ2-1, with D uncertain. V was shortened by 1 base and J by 6 bases, with 16 bases between the two germline ends. The CDR3 covers 16 residues. CDR3 in amino acids: CASSLGRSLHFNEQFF. The CDR3 DNA reads TGTGCCAGCAGTTTAGGAAGGAGCCTACACTTCAATGAGCAGTTCTTC.

This clonotype was observed at least ten times. V usage is TRBV29-1 and J usage is TRBJ2-3, with D perhaps matching TRBD2 (6 bases). This CDR3 has 15 residues. V shed 4 bases and J shed 2 bases, with 16 bases lying between them. Per the germline V gene, CDR1 is SQVTM and CDR2 is ANQGSEA. The CDR3 nucleotides read TGCAGCGTTGGGGGAGGCGTCCATTACACAGATACGCAGTATTTT. It yields the protein CSVGGGVHYTDTQYF.

This clonotype appeared a few times. The rearrangement links TRBV20-1 to TRBJ1-1; no definite D call. Germline V gene sequence: CDR1 DFQATT, CDR2 SNEGSKA (reference sequence). The CDR3 is 12 residues long. The germline V and J ends were trimmed by 6 bases and 1 base, with 9 bases remaining between them. CDR3 sequence reads: CSATSANTEAFF. The CDR3 DNA follows: TGCAGTGCCACCTCAGCGAACACTGAAGCTTTCTTT.

This clonotype was seen more than once but under ten times. The chain combines TRBV7-9 with TRBJ1-2; D remains unclear. CDR3 length: 15 amino acids. V was pared by 5 bases and J by 3 bases, with 16 bases between. Germline CDR1 SEHNR, CDR2 FQNEAQ (reference sequence). The CDR3 coding sequence is TGTGCCAGCAGCCCCCAACACGGAGACGACTATGGCTACACCTTC. Its translation: CASSPQHGDDYGYTF. Full variable domain (missing parts from reference TRBV7-9 and TRBJ1-2): DTGVSQNPRHKITKRGQNVTFRCDPISEHNRLYWYRQTLGQGPEFLTYFQNEAQLEKSRLLSDRFSAERPKGSFSTLEIQRTEQGDSAMYLCASSPQHGDDYGYTFGSGTRLTVV.

This clonotype occurred once. A clone one base away is much larger, so this may be a read error. This chain joins TRBV6-1 and TRBJ2-1; no clear D gene. Germline CDR1 reads MNHNS; CDR2 reads SASEGT. Between the trimmed V and J ends, which lost 3 bases and 2 bases, there was a span of 2 bases. The CDR3 totals 12 residues. The CDR3 DNA is TGTGCCAGCAGTGAGACCTACAATGAGCAGTTCTTC. Translation gives CASSETYNEQFF.

Only one count was recorded for this clonotype. The chain uses TRBV10-3 and TRBJ1-4, with D possibly matching TRBD1 (5 bases). Germline V lookup: CDR1 ENHRY, CDR2 SYGVKD. Deletions cut 10 bases from V and 1 base from J, with 16 bases between. The CDR3 is made up of 15 amino acids. The CDR3 spells CATRIGAGTNEKLFF. The CDR3 coding sequence is TGTGCCACCCGCATAGGGGCCGGAACTAATGAAAAACTGTTTTTT.

This clonotype was recorded a few times. CDR3 amino acids: CASSLGTSNEQYF. CDR3 coding DNA: TGTGCCAGCAGCTTAGGGACTAGTAATGAGCAGTACTTC. This sequence joins TRBV7-2 and TRBJ2-4, with 7 bases fitting TRBD2. Trimming removed 1 base from V and 13 bases from J; junction bases left unmatched: 7. This CDR3 region has 13 residues. The germline gives CDR1 SGHTA, CDR2 FQGNSA. The variable domain in full, completed from reference TRBV7-2 and TRBJ2-4, reads GAGVSQSPSNKVTEKGKDVELRCDPISGHTALYWYRQSLGQGLEFLIYFQGNSAPDKSGLPSDRFSAERTGGSVSTLTIQRTQQEDSAVYLCASSLGTSNEQYFGAGTRLSVL.

V is TRBV7-2 and J is TRBJ2-3, with 8 bases lining up with TRBD1. Looked up from germline, CDR1 is SGHTA and CDR2 is FQGNSA. The CDR3 extends over 14 amino acids. V lost 5 bases to trimming and J lost 6 bases; unmatched junction nucleotides: 7. The CDR3 sequence: CASSGDRHGDTQYF. In nucleotides, the CDR3 is TGTGCCAGCAGCGGGGACAGGCATGGGGATACGCAGTATTTT.

This rearrangement joins TRBV7-2 to TRBJ1-6, with TRBD1 identical over 8 bases. The CDR3 extends over 18 amino acids. The germline CDR1 and CDR2 sequences are SGHTA and FQGNSA. Trimming cost V 6 bases and J 1 base; bases outside gene matches: 11. Here the CDR3 reads CASSRVGQGASYNSPLHF. The CDR3 DNA reads TGTGCCAGCAGTCGAGTAGGACAGGGCGCGTCCTATAATTCACCCCTCCACTTT.

This clonotype was seen a handful of times. This sequence joins TRBV6-2 or TRBV6-3 and TRBJ2-7; D gene unclear. CDR1 and CDR2 from the germline V gene are MNHEY and SVGEGT. V was pared by 2 bases and J by 5 bases, with 10 bases between. The CDR3 consists of 13 residues. The CDR3 sequence is CASSYSRVHEQYF. CDR3 in DNA: TGTGCCAGCAGTTACAGTAGGGTCCACGAGCAGTACTTC.

A few counts support this clonotype. V and J are TRBV2 and TRBJ2-7; a possible D gene is TRBD1 (5 bases). CDR3 length: 14 amino acids. Per germline, CDR1 SNHLY and CDR2 FYNNEI. Trimming removed 7 bases at V and 0 bases at J, with 13 bases between. The CDR3 region is CASTAGLTSYEQYF. CDR3 DNA: TGTGCCAGCACGGCAGGGTTAACCTCCTACGAGCAGTACTTC.

This clonotype was counted between two and nine times. This may be a read error, as it is one base from a much larger clone. The chain has TRBV29-1 and TRBJ2-7, with TRBD2 matching 13 bases. The CDR3 has 20 residues. With 1 base clipped from V and 7 bases from J, the junction kept 22 bases outside the gene matches. The germline CDR1 and CDR2 sequences are SQVTM and ANQGSEA. This CDR3 is CSVEGRTSGGRLPPYNEQYF. In DNA, the CDR3 is TGCAGCGTTGAAGGTCGGACTAGCGGGGGCAGACTCCCCCCCTACAATGAGCAGTACTTC.

The rearrangement joins TRBV4-1 to TRBJ2-3, with D possibly TRBD1 on 5 matching bases. This CDR3 contains 16 residues. The germline gives CDR1 MGHRA, CDR2 YSYEKL. The V and J ends lost 0 bases and 2 bases respectively, with 12 bases between them. The CDR3 DNA follows: TGCGCCAGCAGCCAAGAAAGCAGGGTCTACACAGATACGCAGTATTTT. Amino acid sequence: CASSQESRVYTDTQYF.

V gene TRBV12-3 or TRBV12-4 combines with J gene TRBJ2-3; perhaps TRBD2 as D (6 bases). V lost 6 bases and J lost 2, with 18 bases in between. There are 16 residues in the CDR3. The CDR3 DNA reads TGTGCCAGCAGCCATCGGGACTCCGGTACCACAGATACGCAGTATTTT. Translation: CASSHRDSGTTDTQYF.

The chain has TRBV6-2 or TRBV6-3 and TRBJ1-6; 7 nucleotides align to TRBD1. This CDR3 is built from 16 residues. The trim removed 5 bases at V and 7 bases at J, leaving 11 bases unmatched. CDR1 is MNHEY, CDR2 SVGEGT, per germline. The CDR3 DNA reads as TGTGCCAGCAGTCCCATAACGACAGGGATGAATTCACCCCTCCACTTT. Its translation is CASSPITTGMNSPLHF.

This clonotype was counted only a few times. Mismatch with germline at one junction end may stem from a read error. This sequence joins TRBV5-1 and TRBJ1-1, with D perhaps TRBD1 (6 bases). The CDR3 contains 14 residues. In germline, CDR1 is SGHRS, CDR2 YFSETQ. CDR3 in DNA: TGTGCCAGCAGTTTGGGGGCCTCGAACACTGAAGCTTTCTTT. This encodes CASSLGASNTEAFF.

This clonotype has just a few counts. The J gene is TRBJ1-1, the V gene TRBV28; D is possibly TRBD1 (6 bases). V shed 1 base and J shed 1 base, with 13 bases lying between them. The CDR3 is made up of 16 amino acids. Germline-derived CDR1 and CDR2 are MDHEN and SYDVKM. CDR3 loop: CASSLYSGDENTEAFF. For the CDR3, the DNA is TGTGCCAGCAGTTTATACTCAGGGGATGAGAACACTGAAGCTTTCTTT.

CDR3 sequence reads: CASSGTGMETQYF. The DNA for the CDR3 is TGTGCCAGCAGCGGGACAGGGATGGAGACCCAGTACTTC. The chain recombines TRBV6-2 or TRBV6-3 with TRBJ2-5; TRBD1 matches 9 bases. V gave up 6 bases and J gave up 5 bases; unmatched junction bases: 4. Germline V gene data show CDR1 as MNHEY and CDR2 as SVGEGT. The CDR3 loop spans 13 amino acids.

This clonotype occurred many times. The genes are TRBV12-3 or TRBV12-4 and TRBJ1-2; 10 positions agree with TRBD1. V gave up 4 bases and J gave up 6 bases; unmatched junction bases: 2. There are 13 residues in the CDR3. Here the CDR3 DNA reads TGTGCCAGCAGTTCGGGACAGGGGAATGGCTACACCTTC. This gives the protein CASSSGQGNGYTF.

This sequence joins TRBV7-9 and TRBJ1-6; 7 bases line up with TRBD1. The CDR3 consists of 15 residues. CDR1 and CDR2 (germline): SEHNR, FQNEAQ (reference sequence). The J segment lost 5 bases and the V segment lost 3 bases, leaving 4 bases of the junction unmatched. The CDR3 region is CASSFGTADNSPLHF. The CDR3 DNA reads as TGTGCCAGCAGCTTTGGGACAGCAGATAATTCACCCCTCCACTTT.

This clonotype was seen only a few times. The gene calls are TRBV7-2 and TRBJ2-7; 9 bases match TRBD2. V shed 0 bases and J 4 bases; nucleotides not matched to a gene: 10. The CDR3 contains 17 residues. Germline CDR1 and CDR2: SGHTA and FQGNSA. As DNA, the CDR3 is TGTGCCAGCAGCTTAGCGGGTACAGGGGCGGGAGGGTACGAGCAGTACTTC. This encodes CASSLAGTGAGGYEQYF.

This clonotype was detected ten times or more. The chain employs TRBV2 and TRBJ1-5, with unresolved D. The germline V and J ends were trimmed by 3 bases and 0 bases, with 3 bases remaining between them. Germline CDR1 and CDR2: SNHLY and FYNNEI. The CDR3 has 13 amino acids. This CDR3 reads CASSEYSNQPQHF. In DNA form, the CDR3 reads TGTGCCAGCAGTGAGTATAGCAATCAGCCCCAGCATTTT.

Details on this clonotype: One end of the junction varies from germline; a read error may be responsible. The chain uses TRBV28 and TRBJ2-1; D not resolved. From germline, CDR1 is MDHEN and CDR2 SYDVKM. CDR3 length: 12 amino acids. CDR3 residues: CASSPVGNKQFF. DNA for the CDR3: TGTGCCAGCAGCCCCGTAGGCAATAAGCAGTTCTTC.